This T cell receptor (beta chain) appears in the sequencing data of a study of early T cells in non-severe SARS-CoV-2 infection. Germline CDR1 is SGHKS and CDR2 is YYEKEE (reference sequence). Deletions cut 4 bases from V and 7 bases from J, with 18 bases between. The CDR3 runs to 15 residues. This clonotype was detected only a few times. Separate cDNA molecules each had unique molecular identifiers attached to them. A single record per CDR3 protein comes from TCRdb applying MiXCR to the 5' RACE reads. The sample consists of about 52,000 distinct CDR3 sequences, more than 9% of them appearing once. The TCR sequence derives from an adult who was a healthcare worker with PCR-confirmed SARS-CoV-2 infection or an uninfected control (not recorded which). This rearrangement joins TRBV5-5 to TRBJ1-5, with D perhaps TRBD1 (6 bases). The sample taken for sequencing was whole blood. CDR3 bases: TGTGCCAGCAGCCCAGGGTTGGGGGCCGGGCAGCCCCAGCATTTT. Amino acids: CASSPGLGAGQPQHF.